This TCR beta chain stems from a study of blood T cell repertoires in COVID-19. Adults between roughly 18 and 100 years of age took part from approximately 24 US areas. Participants reported their clinical history, and cohort assignment relied on those reports. Individuals in the exposed group had encountered a COVID-19 case within 2 weeks preceding study entry. Original processing notes: Estimated nucleated cell counts came from reference gene primer amplification. Here immunoSEQ multiplex PCR was the method, and the copy in TCRdb shows in-frame clones only, minus some. D and trimming were read from the DNA, whereas the V and J calls and clone size are those reported in that table. The repertoire holds approximately 250,000 clones, with around nine tenths as singletons. This clonotype was sampled from a woman in her forties who had been exposed to COVID-19. The sample comprised PBMCs or T cells enriched from blood (not recorded which).

The CDR3 reads CASSESKKGSGTGAQHF. The CDR3 nucleotides are TGTGCCAGCAGTGAAAGCAAGAAGGGCTCCGGGACAGGGGCCCAGCATTTT. The rearrangement links TRBV6-1 to TRBJ1-5, with 10 nucleotides matching TRBD1. The CDR3 covers 17 residues. V was pared by 2 bases and J by 11 bases, with 15 bases of the junction left unmatched. Germline V lookup: CDR1 MNHNS, CDR2 SASEGT.